Following are 31 T cell receptor beta chains from one sample sequenced in a study of blood T cell repertoires in COVID-19. Generated by immunoSEQ multiplex PCR, the TCRdb table keeps only in-frame clones and is missing some. The sample carries over 300,000 clones, almost 90% recorded once. Sequencing used peripheral blood. Receptor source: a man aged 18 to 29 with active or convalescent COVID-19.

The V call is TRBV7-3, the J call TRBJ2-6, with 8 bases aligning to TRBD2. The CDR3 spans 15 residues. Germline V gene lookup returns CDR1 SGHTA and CDR2 FQGTGA. The V and J ends lost 11 bases and 2 bases, in that order; junction bases with no gene match: 8. CDR3: CALTREGPGANVLTF. The CDR3 region has the DNA TGTGCCCTCACACGGGAGGGGCCTGGGGCCAACGTCCTGACTTTC.

The chain uses TRBV7-2 and TRBJ2-1; 8 bases fit TRBD2. The CDR3 runs 15 residues. V was pared by 4 bases and J by 8 bases, with 10 bases of the junction left unmatched. The germline CDR1 and CDR2 sequences are SGHTA and FQGNSA. The CDR3 DNA reads TGTGCCAGCAGCTCACAGCGGGGGAATGGCGATGAGCAGTTCTTC. Amino acid sequence: CASSSQRGNGDEQFF.

The chain carries TRBV5-3 and TRBJ1-1, with D perhaps TRBD1 (5 bases). TRBV5-3 is placed among ORFs of uncertain function. The CDR3 is 14 residues long. The ends were cut back, 4 bases at V and 1 base at J, with 11 bases in the middle. CDR3 amino acids: CARSPRQPNTEAFF. CDR3 nucleotide sequence: TGTGCCAGAAGCCCCCGACAGCCGAACACTGAAGCTTTCTTT.

This clone was observed a single time. The chain employs TRBV7-8 and TRBJ2-7; D gene ambiguous. V was cut by 3 bases and J by 0 bases, with 9 bases left in between. The CDR3 spans 14 residues. The V gene's germline CDR1 is SGHVS and CDR2 FQNEAQ. The CDR3 loop is CASSFPTGSYEQYF. The CDR3 region has the DNA TGTGCCAGCAGCTTCCCCACCGGCTCCTACGAGCAGTACTTC.

This chain links TRBV4-2 with TRBJ2-4, with TRBD2 matching 7 bases. V lost 5 bases, J lost 3 bases, and 13 bases stayed unmatched. Germline lookup yields CDR1 LGHNA and CDR2 YNFKEQ. The CDR3 extends over 17 amino acids. The CDR3 coding sequence is TGTGCCAGCAGCTCGCGGACTAGAGGGTCGTTCAAAAACATTCAGTACTTC. Protein sequence: CASSSRTRGSFKNIQYF.

The chain recombines TRBV29-1 with TRBJ2-2; D is perhaps TRBD1 (5 bases). The CDR3 is made up of 13 amino acids. Looked up from germline, CDR1 is SQVTM and CDR2 is ANQGSEA. The V end lost 3 bases, the J end lost 5 bases, and 10 bases lay between the germline ends. CDR3 sequence: CSVDPGRTGELFF. Here the CDR3 DNA reads TGCAGCGTTGATCCAGGGCGGACCGGGGAGCTGTTTTTT.

The chain couples TRBV19 to TRBJ1-3; D is ambiguous. CDR3 length: 15 residues. In germline, CDR1 is LNHDA, CDR2 SQIVND (reference sequence). The germline V and J ends were trimmed by 7 bases and 0 bases, with 13 bases remaining between them. The DNA for the CDR3 is TGTGCCAGTAAACGCCAGGTCTACTCTGGAAACACCATATATTTT. Residues: CASKRQVYSGNTIYF.

The chain combines TRBV18 with TRBJ1-1; no clear D gene. CDR3 length equals 16 residues. CDR1 KGHSH and CDR2 LQKENI come from the germline V gene. The V end was cut by 3 bases, the J end by 0 bases, with 14 bases between. CDR3 region: CASSPLEPGMNTEAFF. CDR3 DNA: TGTGCCAGCTCACCGTTAGAACCGGGTATGAACACTGAAGCTTTCTTT. Full variable domain (missing parts from reference TRBV18 and TRBJ1-1): NAGVMQNPRHLVRRRGQEARLRCSPMKGHSHVYWYRQLPEEGLKFMVYLQKENIIDESGMPKERFSAEFPKEGPSILRIQQVVRGDSAAYFCASSPLEPGMNTEAFFGQGTRLTVV.

In DNA form, the CDR3 reads TGTGCCACCAGTGAGGCAACCTACAATGAGCAGTTCTTC. Amino acids: CATSEATYNEQFF. V is TRBV24-1 and J is TRBJ2-1, with D hard to call. V lost 4 bases, J lost 2 bases, and 5 bases lay in between. Looked up from germline, CDR1 is KGHDR and CDR2 is SFDVKD. This CDR3 has 13 amino acids.

The V call is TRBV7-9, the J call TRBJ1-5; D is unresolved. CDR3 length: 13 amino acids. V gave up 5 bases and J gave up 6 bases, with 11 bases separating them. Per the germline V gene, CDR1 is SEHNR and CDR2 is FQNEAQ (reference sequence). CDR3 region: CASSPEGSQPQHF. The CDR3 DNA reads as TGTGCCAGCAGCCCCGAAGGGAGTCAGCCCCAGCATTTT.

V and J are TRBV18 and TRBJ2-7, with 9 positions matching TRBD1. This CDR3 has 17 amino acids. The junction had 14 bases not matched to a gene; V was cut back by 4 bases and J by 4 bases. CDR1 is KGHSH, CDR2 LQKENI, per germline. In nucleotides, the CDR3 is TGTGCCAGCTCACTCGTACGATCACAGGGGGCAGTTTACGAGCAGTACTTC. Amino acid sequence: CASSLVRSQGAVYEQYF. Variable domain in full (rest from reference TRBV18 and TRBJ2-7): NAGVMQNPRHLVRRRGQEARLRCSPMKGHSHVYWYRQLPEEGLKFMVYLQKENIIDESGMPKERFSAEFPKEGPSILRIQQVVRGDSAAYFCASSLVRSQGAVYEQYFGPGTRLTVT.

The rearrangement joins TRBV5-5 to TRBJ1-4; unclear D gene. Between the trimmed V and J ends, which lost 4 bases and 3 bases, there was a span of 13 bases. This CDR3 has 15 amino acids. Germline CDR1 and CDR2: SGHKS and YYEKEE (reference sequence). CDR3 coding DNA: TGTGCCAGCAGCCCACTCCCGGGTTCTAATGAAAAACTGTTTTTT. The encoded protein is CASSPLPGSNEKLFF.

The V call is TRBV6-5, the J call TRBJ2-7; 7 nucleotides match TRBD1. The CDR3 has 13 amino acids. The germline CDR1 and CDR2 sequences are MNHEY and SVGAGI. V lost 6 bases and J lost 4; bases outside the gene matches: 6. The CDR3 reads CASRETGPYEQYF. In DNA form, the CDR3 reads TGTGCCAGCAGGGAGACAGGGCCTTACGAGCAGTACTTC.

The gene calls are TRBV2 and TRBJ2-5, with 8 nucleotides matching TRBD2. Germline V gene data show CDR1 as SNHLY and CDR2 as FYNNEI. The CDR3 spans 13 residues. V shed 9 bases, J shed 2 bases, and the junction held 5 bases outside the gene matches. The CDR3 DNA reads TGTGCCAGTCCAGCGGGGGTGCAAGAGACCCAGTACTTC. It encodes CASPAGVQETQYF.

The V and J genes are TRBV5-1 and TRBJ2-3; D unclear. The CDR3 runs to 14 residues. V was pared by 5 bases and J by 0 bases, with 10 bases between. CDR1 and CDR2 from the germline V gene are SGHRS and YFSETQ. The CDR3 loop reads CASSDSYSTDTQYF. The CDR3 DNA is TGCGCCAGCAGTGACTCATATAGCACAGATACGCAGTATTTT.

This clone was seen a handful of times. The chain combines TRBV4-3 with TRBJ2-1; D uncertain. V was pared by 0 bases and J by 0 bases, with 12 bases between. Per germline, CDR1 LGHNA and CDR2 YSLEER. This CDR3 spans 17 amino acids. Written as DNA, the CDR3 is TGCGCCAGCAGCCAAGATCTGGGCAGCAGCTCCTACAATGAGCAGTTCTTC. It translates to CASSQDLGSSSYNEQFF.

The J gene is TRBJ1-4, the V gene TRBV28; 7 nucleotides match TRBD1. Germline CDR1 is MDHEN and CDR2 is SYDVKM. V trimming: 4 bases; J trimming: 1 base; junction bases outside the gene matches: 6. The CDR3 has 16 residues. The CDR3 DNA is TGTGCCAGCAGTTCCTCAACAGGGGTAACTAATGAAAAACTGTTTTTT. It is translated as CASSSSTGVTNEKLFF.

V and J are TRBV6-5 and TRBJ1-4; a possible D gene is TRBD1 (5 bases). Germline V gene lookup returns CDR1 MNHEY and CDR2 SVGAGI. There are 13 residues in the CDR3. V was cut by 2 bases and J by 8 bases, with 9 bases left in between. CDR3 amino acids: CASSYPGGEKLFF. CDR3 bases: TGTGCCAGCAGTTACCCGGGGGGGGAAAAACTGTTTTTT.

This clone occurred once. V is TRBV7-9 and J is TRBJ1-2; no clear D gene. The CDR3 consists of 13 residues. V lost 2 bases and J 3 bases, leaving 7 bases between the germline ends. From germline, CDR1 is SEHNR and CDR2 FQNEAQ (reference sequence). In DNA form, the CDR3 reads TGTGCCAGCAGCTTACGGGAGTACTATGGCTACACCTTC. Protein product: CASSLREYYGYTF.

Note on this clone: Other DNA sequences within the sample encode an identical CDR3. The chain recombines TRBV12-3 or TRBV12-4 with TRBJ2-1; TRBD1 matches at 7 bases. The CDR3 contains 12 residues. J lost 8 bases, V lost 5 bases, and 3 bases had no gene match. The CDR3 DNA sequence: TGTGCCAGCAGTACACAGGGGTATGAGCAGTTCTTC. Its protein is CASSTQGYEQFF.

The J gene is TRBJ2-5, the V gene TRBV2; no clear D. Germline V gene sequence: CDR1 SNHLY, CDR2 FYNNEI. The CDR3 length is 14 residues. The ends were cut back, 2 bases at V and 2 bases at J, with 9 bases in the middle. The CDR3 nucleotides read TGTGCCAGCAGTGAAACCAGGATTCAAGAGACCCAGTACTTC. Protein: CASSETRIQETQYF. Supplemented by reference TRBV2 and TRBJ2-5, the full variable domain reads EPEVTQTPSHQVTQMGQEVILRCVPISNHLYFYWYRQILGQKVEFLVSFYNNEISEKSEIFDDQFSVERPDGSNFTLKIRSTKLEDSAMYFCASSETRIQETQYFGPGTRLLVL.

V gene TRBV18 combines with J gene TRBJ2-3, with TRBD1 as a possible D gene (5 bases). Germline loops: CDR1 KGHSH, CDR2 LQKENI. V lost 4 bases and J lost 0, with 5 bases in between. The CDR3 sequence is 13 residues long. The chain's CDR3 is CASSQGSTDTQYF. The CDR3 DNA reads as TGTGCCAGCTCACAGGGGAGCACAGATACGCAGTATTTT.

This clone was detected only once. The gene calls are TRBV6-6 and TRBJ1-1; TRBD1 aligns across 7 bases. Germline-derived CDR1 and CDR2 are MNHNY and SVGAGI (reference sequence). CDR3 length: 17 amino acids. Trimming cost V 5 bases and J 4 bases; bases outside gene matches: 16. The CDR3 loop reads CASSQGGSGSGGTEAFF. CDR3 coding DNA: TGTGCCAGCAGTCAGGGGGGGAGTGGTTCTGGGGGCACTGAAGCTTTCTTT.

This sequence joins TRBV11-2 and TRBJ2-1; unclear D gene. The CDR3 is made up of 11 amino acids. Germline loops: CDR1 SGHAT, CDR2 FQNNGV. Between the trimmed V and J ends, which lost 5 bases and 4 bases, there was a span of 3 bases. The CDR3 bases are TGTGCCAGCAGCCGTTACAATGAGCAGTTCTTC. This codes for CASSRYNEQFF. The full variable domain, in which reference TRBV11-2 and TRBJ2-1 provide the parts outside the CDR3, is EAGVAQSPRYKIIEKRQSVAFWCNPISGHATLYWYQQILGQGPKLLIQFQNNGVVDDSQLPKDRFSAERLKGVDSTLKIQPAKLEDSAVYLCASSRYNEQFFGPGTRLTVL.

This sequence joins TRBV4-2 and TRBJ1-4, with TRBD1 matching 9 bases. The J segment lost 10 bases and the V segment lost 4 bases, leaving 13 bases of the junction unmatched. Germline V gene data show CDR1 as LGHNA and CDR2 as YNFKEQ. This CDR3 is built from 16 residues. CDR3 sequence reads: CASSRRGRDREGKLFF. In DNA form, the CDR3 reads TGTGCCAGCAGCCGCAGGGGGAGGGACAGGGAAGGAAAACTGTTTTTT.

V is TRBV11-2 and J is TRBJ2-3, with TRBD2 matching 7 bases. This CDR3 is 16 amino acids long. CDR1 SGHAT and CDR2 FQNNGV come from the germline V gene. V shed 2 bases, J shed 0 bases, and the junction held 5 bases outside the gene matches. The CDR3: CASSLLAVASTDTQYF. The CDR3 nucleotides read TGTGCCAGCAGCTTACTAGCGGTCGCTAGCACAGATACGCAGTATTTT.

This chain links TRBV27 with TRBJ1-4, with D possibly matching TRBD1 (5 bases). Germline V gene data show CDR1 as MNHEY and CDR2 as SMNVEV (reference sequence). Trimming took 3 bases from V and 6 from J, leaving 11 bases between them. The CDR3 has 14 residues. The CDR3 here is CASSFLGEDEKLFF. In DNA, the CDR3 is TGTGCCAGCAGTTTTTTGGGGGAGGATGAAAAACTGTTTTTT.

This clone was seen once. The chain employs TRBV6-5 and TRBJ2-1, with TRBD2 as a possible D gene (5 bases). Germline-derived CDR1 and CDR2 are MNHEY and SVGAGI. The CDR3 totals 12 residues. Trimming took 6 bases from V and 9 from J, leaving 12 bases between them. The CDR3: CASRTWESEQFF. Written as DNA, the CDR3 is TGTGCCAGCAGAACCTGGGAGAGTGAGCAGTTCTTC.

CDR3 nucleotide sequence: TGTGCCAGCAGCTTAGGACTAGCGGGAGTTACAGATACGCAGTATTTT. Translation gives CASSLGLAGVTDTQYF. This chain uses TRBV7-9 with TRBJ2-3, with TRBD2 identical over 12 bases. Germline V gene data show CDR1 as SEHNR and CDR2 as FQNEAQ (reference sequence). With 1 base clipped from V and 3 bases from J, the junction kept 2 bases outside the gene matches. The CDR3 is made up of 16 amino acids.

A word on this clone: The sample contains more than one DNA sequence encoding this CDR3. The chain recombines TRBV6-5 with TRBJ1-2; D is ambiguous. V was cut by 7 bases and J by 4 bases, with 7 bases left in between. The CDR3 is 11 residues long. Germline CDR1 MNHEY, CDR2 SVGAGI. The chain's CDR3 is CASTGLYGYTF. As DNA, the CDR3 is TGTGCCAGCACAGGACTCTATGGCTACACCTTC.

The J gene is TRBJ1-5, the V gene TRBV28; unclear D gene. CDR1 is MDHEN and CDR2 is SYDVKM in the germline V gene. The CDR3 length is 12 residues. Trimming took off 4 bases at V and 5 bases at J, with 6 bases between the two ends. DNA for the CDR3: TGTGCCAGCAGTTCGGAGTATCAGCCCCAGCATTTT. As protein: CASSSEYQPQHF.